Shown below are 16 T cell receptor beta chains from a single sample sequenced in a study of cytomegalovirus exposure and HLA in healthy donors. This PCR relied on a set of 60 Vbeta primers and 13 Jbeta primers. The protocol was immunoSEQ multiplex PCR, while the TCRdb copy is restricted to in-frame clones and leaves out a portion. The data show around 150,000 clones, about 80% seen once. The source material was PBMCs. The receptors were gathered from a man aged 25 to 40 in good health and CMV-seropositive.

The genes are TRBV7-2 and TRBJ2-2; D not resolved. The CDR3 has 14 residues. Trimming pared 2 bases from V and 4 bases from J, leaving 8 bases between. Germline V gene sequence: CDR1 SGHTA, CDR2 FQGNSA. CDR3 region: CASSLRHSTGELFF. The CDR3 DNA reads TGTGCCAGCAGCTTAAGGCACAGCACCGGGGAGCTGTTTTTT.

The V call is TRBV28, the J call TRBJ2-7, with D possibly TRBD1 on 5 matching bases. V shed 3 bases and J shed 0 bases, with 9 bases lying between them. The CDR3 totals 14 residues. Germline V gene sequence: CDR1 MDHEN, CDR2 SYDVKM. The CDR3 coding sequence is TGTGCCAGCAGTTTCACAGGATTCTCCTACGAGCAGTACTTC. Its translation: CASSFTGFSYEQYF.

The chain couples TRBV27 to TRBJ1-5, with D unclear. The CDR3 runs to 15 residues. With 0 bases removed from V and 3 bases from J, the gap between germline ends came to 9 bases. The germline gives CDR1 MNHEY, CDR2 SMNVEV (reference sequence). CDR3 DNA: TGTGCCAGCAGTTTATCGCGGAGTGCCAATCAGCCCCAGCATTTT. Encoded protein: CASSLSRSANQPQHF.

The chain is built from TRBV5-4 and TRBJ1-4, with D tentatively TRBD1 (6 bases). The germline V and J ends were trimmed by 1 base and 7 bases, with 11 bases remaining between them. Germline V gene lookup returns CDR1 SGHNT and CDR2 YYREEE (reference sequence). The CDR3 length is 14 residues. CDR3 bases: TGTGCCAGCAGCTTGACAGGGCAGGGTGAAAAACTGTTTTTT. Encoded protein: CASSLTGQGEKLFF.

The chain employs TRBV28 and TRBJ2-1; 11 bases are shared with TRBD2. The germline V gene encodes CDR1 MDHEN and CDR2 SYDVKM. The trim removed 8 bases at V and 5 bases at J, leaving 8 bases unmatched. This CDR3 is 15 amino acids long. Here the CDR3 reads CASWPGLAVDNEQFF. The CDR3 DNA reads TGTGCCAGCTGGCCGGGACTAGCGGTTGACAATGAGCAGTTCTTC.

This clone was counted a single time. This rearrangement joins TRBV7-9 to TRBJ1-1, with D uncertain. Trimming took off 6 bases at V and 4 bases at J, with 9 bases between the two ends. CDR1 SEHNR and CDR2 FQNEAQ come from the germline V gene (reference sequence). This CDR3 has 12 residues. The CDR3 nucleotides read TGTGCCAGCAGTCCCGGGAGCACTGAAGCTTTCTTT. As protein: CASSPGSTEAFF.

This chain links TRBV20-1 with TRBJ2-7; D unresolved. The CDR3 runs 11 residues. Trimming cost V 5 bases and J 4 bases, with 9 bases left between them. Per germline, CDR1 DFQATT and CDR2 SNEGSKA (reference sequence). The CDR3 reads CSARVVYEQYF. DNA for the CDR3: TGCAGTGCTCGCGTCGTGTACGAGCAGTACTTC.

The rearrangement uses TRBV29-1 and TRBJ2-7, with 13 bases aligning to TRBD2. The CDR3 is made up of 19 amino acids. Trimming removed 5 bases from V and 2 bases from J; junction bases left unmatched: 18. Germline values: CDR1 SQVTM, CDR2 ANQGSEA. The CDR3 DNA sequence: TGCAGCGTTCAAGGGACAGGAGGACTAGCGGGAGAAAGGGCCTACGAGCAGTACTTC. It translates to CSVQGTGGLAGERAYEQYF.

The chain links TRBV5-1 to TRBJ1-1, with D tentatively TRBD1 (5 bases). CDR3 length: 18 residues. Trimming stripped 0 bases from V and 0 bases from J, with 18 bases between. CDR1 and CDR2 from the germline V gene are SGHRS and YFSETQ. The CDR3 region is CASSLAERGRIMNTEAFF. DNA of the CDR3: TGCGCCAGCAGCTTGGCCGAAAGGGGAAGAATTATGAACACTGAAGCTTTCTTT.

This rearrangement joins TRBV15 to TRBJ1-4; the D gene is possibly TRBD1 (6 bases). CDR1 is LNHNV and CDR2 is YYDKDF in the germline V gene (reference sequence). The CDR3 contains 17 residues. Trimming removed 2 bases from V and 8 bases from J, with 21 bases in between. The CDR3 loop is CATSRSIRGARGEKLFF. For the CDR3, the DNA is TGTGCCACCAGCAGATCTATACGGGGGGCGCGAGGCGAAAAACTGTTTTTT.

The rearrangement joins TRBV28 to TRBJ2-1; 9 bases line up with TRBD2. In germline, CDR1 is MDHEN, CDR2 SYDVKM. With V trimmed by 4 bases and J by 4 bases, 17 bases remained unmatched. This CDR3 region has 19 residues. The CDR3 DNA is TGTGCCAGCAGTTCCTACATAGCGGGAGTGGGTAGGAGGTACAATGAGCAGTTCTTC. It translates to CASSSYIAGVGRRYNEQFF.

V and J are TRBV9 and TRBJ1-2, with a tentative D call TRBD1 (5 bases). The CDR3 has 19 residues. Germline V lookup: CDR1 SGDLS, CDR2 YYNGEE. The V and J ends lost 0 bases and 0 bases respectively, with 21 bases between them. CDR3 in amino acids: CASSVAPRGDVNSNYGYTF. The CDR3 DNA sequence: TGTGCCAGCAGCGTAGCACCCCGGGGGGACGTTAATTCTAACTATGGCTACACCTTC.

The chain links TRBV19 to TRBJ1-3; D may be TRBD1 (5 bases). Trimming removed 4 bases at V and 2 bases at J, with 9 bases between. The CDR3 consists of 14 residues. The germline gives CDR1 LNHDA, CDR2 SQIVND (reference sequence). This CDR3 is CASSTQGTGNTIYF. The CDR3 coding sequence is TGTGCCAGTAGTACCCAGGGAACTGGAAACACCATATATTTT. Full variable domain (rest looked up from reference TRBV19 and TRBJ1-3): DGGITQSPKYLFRKEGQNVTLSCEQNLNHDAMYWYRQDPGQGLRLIYYSQIVNDFQKGDIAEGYSVSREKKESFPLTVTSAQKNPTAFYLCASSTQGTGNTIYFGEGSWLTVV.

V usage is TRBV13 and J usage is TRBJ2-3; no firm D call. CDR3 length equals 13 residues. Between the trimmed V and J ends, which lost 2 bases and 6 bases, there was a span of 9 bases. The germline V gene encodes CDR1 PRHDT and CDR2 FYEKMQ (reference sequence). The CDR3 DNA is TGTGCCAGCAGCTTAATTGGTACTGATACGCAGTATTTT. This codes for CASSLIGTDTQYF.

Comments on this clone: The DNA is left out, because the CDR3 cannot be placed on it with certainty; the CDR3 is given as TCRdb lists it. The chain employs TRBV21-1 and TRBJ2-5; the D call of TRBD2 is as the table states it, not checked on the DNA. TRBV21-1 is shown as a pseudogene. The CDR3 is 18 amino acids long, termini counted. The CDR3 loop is CASSKVGSGSSRGETQYF.

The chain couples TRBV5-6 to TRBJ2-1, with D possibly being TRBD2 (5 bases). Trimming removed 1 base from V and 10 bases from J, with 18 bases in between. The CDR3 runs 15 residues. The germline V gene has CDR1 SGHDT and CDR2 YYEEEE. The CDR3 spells CASSLLGPQRHEQFF. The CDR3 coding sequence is TGTGCCAGCAGCTTGTTGGGCCCTCAGCGGCACGAGCAGTTCTTC.